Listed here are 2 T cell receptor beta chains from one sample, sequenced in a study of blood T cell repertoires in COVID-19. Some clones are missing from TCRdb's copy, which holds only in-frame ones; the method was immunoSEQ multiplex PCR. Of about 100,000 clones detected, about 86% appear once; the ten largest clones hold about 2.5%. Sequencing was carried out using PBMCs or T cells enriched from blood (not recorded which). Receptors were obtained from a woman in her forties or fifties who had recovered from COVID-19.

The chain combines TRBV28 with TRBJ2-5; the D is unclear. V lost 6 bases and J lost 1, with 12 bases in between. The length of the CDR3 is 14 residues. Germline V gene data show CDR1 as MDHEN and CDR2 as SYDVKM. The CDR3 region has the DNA TGTGCCAGCAGAAGTACGGGTAGCCAAGAGACCCAGTACTTC. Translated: CASRSTGSQETQYF.

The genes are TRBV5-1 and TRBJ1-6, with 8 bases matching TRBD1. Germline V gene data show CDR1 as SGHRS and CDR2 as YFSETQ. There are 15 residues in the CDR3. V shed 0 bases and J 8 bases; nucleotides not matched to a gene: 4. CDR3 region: CASSLAGGRYSPLHF. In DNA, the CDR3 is TGCGCCAGCAGCTTGGCAGGGGGCAGGTATTCACCCCTCCACTTT.